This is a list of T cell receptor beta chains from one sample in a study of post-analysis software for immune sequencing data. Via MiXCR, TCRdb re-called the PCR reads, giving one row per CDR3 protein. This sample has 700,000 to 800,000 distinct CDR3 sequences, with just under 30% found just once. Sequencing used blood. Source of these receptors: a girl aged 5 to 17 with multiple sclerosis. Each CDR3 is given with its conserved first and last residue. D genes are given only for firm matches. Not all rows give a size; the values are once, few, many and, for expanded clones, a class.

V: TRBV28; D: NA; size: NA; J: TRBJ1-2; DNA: TGTGCCAGCAGTTCACCGGGGGGATCTAACTATGGCTACACCTTC; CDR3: CASSSPGGSNYGYTF
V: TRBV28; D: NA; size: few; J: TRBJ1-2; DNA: TGTGCCAGCAGACAGGTCGGGATGTATGGCTACACCTTC; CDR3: CASRQVGMYGYTF
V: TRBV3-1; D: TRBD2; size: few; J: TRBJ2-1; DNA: TGTGCCAGCAGCCGGACTAGCTACGATGAGCAGTTCTTC; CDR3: CASSRTSYDEQFF
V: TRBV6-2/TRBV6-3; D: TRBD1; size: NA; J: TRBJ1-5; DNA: TGTGCCAGCAGCCTCGGGACAGGCCCTTATAGCAATCAGCCCCAGCATTTT; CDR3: CASSLGTGPYSNQPQHF
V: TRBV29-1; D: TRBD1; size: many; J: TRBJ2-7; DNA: TGCAGCGTTGGGACAGGGGATGGCGAGCAGTACTTC; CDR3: CSVGTGDGEQYF
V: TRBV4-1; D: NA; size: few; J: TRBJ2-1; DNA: TGCGCCAGCAGCCAAGATTACCAGGCCCCGGGACTTGAGTTCTTC; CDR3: CASSQDYQAPGLEFF
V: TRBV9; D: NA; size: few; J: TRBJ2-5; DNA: TGTGCCAGCAGCGAGGGACCGCCACAAAATTGGTACCAAGAGACCCAGTACTTC; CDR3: CASSEGPPQNWYQETQYF
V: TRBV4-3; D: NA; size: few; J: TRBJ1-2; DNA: TGCGCCAGCAGCCAGGATGCGGGCAGACCCTATGGCTACACCTTC; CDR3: CASSQDAGRPYGYTF
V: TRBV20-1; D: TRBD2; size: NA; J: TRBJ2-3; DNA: TGCAGTGTTAGTCAGGGACTAGCAACGGATACGCAGTATTTT; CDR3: CSVSQGLATDTQYF
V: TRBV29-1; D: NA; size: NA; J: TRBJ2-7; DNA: TGCAGCGCTGGTCAGGTCCCCTACGAGCAGTACTTC; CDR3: CSAGQVPYEQYF
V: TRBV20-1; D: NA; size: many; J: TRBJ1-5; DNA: TGCAGTGCTAGACAGGGCAATCAGCCCCAGCATTTT; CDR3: CSARQGNQPQHF
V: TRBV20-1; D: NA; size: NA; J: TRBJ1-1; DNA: TGCAGTGCTAGAGTCCCAGGCCTGAACACTGAAGCTTTCTTT; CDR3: CSARVPGLNTEAFF
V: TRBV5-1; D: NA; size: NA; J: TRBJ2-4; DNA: TGCGCCAGCAGCCTCCGGGGAGAGCACATTCAGTACTTC; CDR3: CASSLRGEHIQYF